This T cell receptor (beta chain) comes out of a study of blood T cells in healthy people across ages. Study-level points and caveats: The unsorted PBMCs prevented any conclusive comparison of naive versus antigen-experienced cells.

As regards this clonotype: Its antigen is not identified. A read error may account for a junction end that differs from germline.

Drawn from each donor were around 10 milliliters of peripheral blood. Then a second PCR, running roughly 7 to 11 cycles, was carried out with a sample-barcoded 5' primer and a J-beta primer mix. MiXCR, run by TCRdb on the 5' RACE reads, gives a single entry per CDR3 protein. The sample includes over a million distinct CDR3 sequences, roughly 40% of them seen just once. CDR3 length: 14 amino acids. Per the germline V gene, CDR1 is SGHRS and CDR2 is YFSETQ. The specimen sequenced was blood. The sequence was obtained from a woman aged 18-35 years in good health. J is TRBJ2-1 and V is TRBV5-1, with D hard to call. This CDR3 reads CVSRIGSTTNEQFF. DNA for the CDR3: TGCGTCAGCAGAATTGGTAGCACCACCAATGAGCAGTTCTTC.